A selection of T cell receptor beta chains follows, all from one sample in a study of blood T cell repertoires in COVID-19. Assay used: immunoSEQ multiplex PCR; TCRdb lists only in-frame clones, some missing. The sample contains about 170,000 clones, approximately 80% of which appear only once. Sequencing was done on a sample of peripheral blood. The receptors here all came from a woman of 80 years or more with active or convalescent COVID-19. Both conserved end residues are part of each CDR3. The order of the fields is clone size, D gene, V gene, J gene, CDR3 DNA, CDR3 protein. D genes are given only for firm matches. Rows give clone size only sometimes, using once, few, many, or a class for an expanded clone.

.	.	TRBV10-2	TRBJ1-4	TGCGCCAGCAGTGAGTCAGGACAGTCTAATGAAAAACTGTTTTTT	CASSESGQSNEKLFF
.	.	TRBV6-5	TRBJ1-3	TGTGCCAGCACTATTCTTGACAGATCTGGAAACACCATATATTTT	CASTILDRSGNTIYF
.	.	TRBV9	TRBJ1-5	TGTGCCAGCAGCGAACAGGGCATCGGGCCCCAGCATTTT	CASSEQGIGPQHF
.	.	TRBV7-9	TRBJ1-2	TGTGCCAGCCACGCACCTCAGGCCTACATTTATGGCTACACCTTC	CASHAPQAYIYGYTF
.	.	TRBV19	TRBJ2-3	TGTGCCAGTAGTAACCGGGCCCGGGGGGCCACAGATACGCAGTATTTT	CASSNRARGATDTQYF
few	.	TRBV15	TRBJ2-1	TGTGCCTCCCGGGGGGCTAAGGTGAATGAGCAGTTCTTC	CASRGAKVNEQFF
.	.	TRBV29-1	TRBJ1-3	TGCAGCGTTGACGAAGGCACTACGAGGATCTCTGGAAACACCATATATTTT	CSVDEGTTRISGNTIYF
.	TRBD1	TRBV19	TRBJ1-2	TGTGCCAGTAGTATAGCGGACAGGCCATCCTATGGCTACACCTTC	CASSIADRPSYGYTF
.	TRBD1	TRBV24-1	TRBJ2-5	TGTGCCACCAGCCCGAGTACAGGGGAAGAGACCCAGTACTTC	CATSPSTGEETQYF
.	.	TRBV9	TRBJ1-1	TGTGCCAGCAGCGCCGGCGGCGGAGTTTCCGAAGCTTTCTTT	CASSAGGGVSEAFF
.	TRBD2	TRBV18	TRBJ2-7	TGTGCCAGCTCACCACCAGCGCGGGGGGGCGCCGAGCAGTACTTC	CASSPPARGGAEQYF
.	.	TRBV3-1/TRBV3-2	TRBJ1-2	TGTGCCAGCAGCCAAGGGGACAAGGGGACCGGGGGCTACACCTTC	CASSQGDKGTGGYTF
.	.	TRBV7-3	TRBJ2-7	TGTGCCAGCAGCTTAACGGGCCAGGGGCACGAGCAGTACTTC	CASSLTGQGHEQYF
.	TRBD2	TRBV6-1	TRBJ2-6	TGTGCCAGCAGTGAGGTCCGGGGGGCTGGGGCCAACGTCCTGACTTTC	CASSEVRGAGANVLTF
.	TRBD2	TRBV12-5	TRBJ2-7	TGTGCTAGTGGCCCGACTAGCGGGGCTAACTACGAGCAGTACTTC	CASGPTSGANYEQYF
.	TRBD1	TRBV19	TRBJ1-5	TGTGCCAGTAGTGGGACAGGGGGCCATCAGCCCCAGCATTTT	CASSGTGGHQPQHF
medium-sized	TRBD1	TRBV7-8	TRBJ1-1	TGTGCCAGCAGCCTGTGGACAGGGGGGACTGAAGCTTTCTTT	CASSLWTGGTEAFF
.	.	TRBV28	TRBJ1-5	TGTGCCAGCAGTACGCGTTCAGGGTCAAACAATCAGCCCCAGCATTTT	CASSTRSGSNNQPQHF
.	TRBD2	TRBV3-1/TRBV3-2	TRBJ2-6	TGTGCCAGCAGCGGGGGGGGAACTGGGGCCAACGTCCTGACTTTC	CASSGGGTGANVLTF
.	.	TRBV12-5	TRBJ1-4	TGTGCTAGTGGTTTGGGCGCGGGAAAGTCTAATTATGCAACTAATGAAAAACTGTTTTTT	CASGLGAGKSNYATNEKLFF
.	TRBD1	TRBV27	TRBJ2-7	TGTGCCAGCAGCCGGACAGGAGGAGGTAAGCAGTACTTC	CASSRTGGGKQYF
.	.	TRBV13	TRBJ1-4	TGTGCCAGCAGCCGGAGGACGTCGGGTAATGAAAAACTGTTTTTT	CASSRRTSGNEKLFF
.	.	TRBV5-1	TRBJ2-3	TGCGCCAGCAGCTTGGCCGGGGACCGGAGGGCAGATACGCAGTATTTT	CASSLAGDRRADTQYF
.	.	TRBV14	TRBJ2-7	TGTGCCAGCAGCCAGCGAAGCGCCAACTCCTACGAGCAGTACTTC	CASSQRSANSYEQYF
.	.	TRBV5-1	TRBJ2-5	TGCGCCAGCAGCTTCGGCAGGGAAGGGACCCAGTACTTC	CASSFGREGTQYF
.	.	TRBV5-1	TRBJ1-6	TGCGCCAGCAGCGCCCTAGAGTATAATTCACCCCTCCACTTT	CASSALEYNSPLHF
.	TRBD2	TRBV7-2	TRBJ2-7	TGTGCCAGCAGCCCCAGGACTAGCGGGGGGGCGGTGGGTAACGAGCAGTACTTC	CASSPRTSGGAVGNEQYF
.	.	TRBV12-3/TRBV12-4	TRBJ2-2	TGTGCCAGCAGCCCCAGGGATGGCGGGGAGCTGTTTTTT	CASSPRDGGELFF
.	TRBD1	TRBV5-4	TRBJ2-2	TGTGCCAGCAGCTTGGCGGGTACAGGGGGCGCCGGGGAGCTGTTTTTT	CASSLAGTGGAGELFF
few	.	TRBV7-2	TRBJ1-5	TGTGCCAGCAGCTTCCTGGGCGTACAGCCCCAGCATTTT	CASSFLGVQPQHF
once	TRBD2	TRBV11-3	TRBJ2-3	TGTGCCAGCAGCTTAGATCAGTCTAGCGGGGAGTCGCAGTATTTT	CASSLDQSSGESQYF
.	.	TRBV19	TRBJ2-1	TGTGCCAGTAGCACTTCAGGATACAATGAGCAGTTCTTC	CASSTSGYNEQFF
.	.	TRBV4-1	TRBJ1-2	TGCGCCAGCAGCCATCTCAGGGTCCCAGTTAACCTCTATGGCTACACCTTC	CASSHLRVPVNLYGYTF
.	.	TRBV6-5	TRBJ2-1	TGTGCCAGCAGGCAGGGTTGGTTGGATGAGCAGTTCTTC	CASRQGWLDEQFF
once	.	TRBV4-1	TRBJ1-5	TGCGCCAGCAGCCAAGATAAACAGGACAATCAGCCCCAGCATTTT	CASSQDKQDNQPQHF
.	.	TRBV7-9	TRBJ2-7	TGTGCCAGCAGTTCAGCGCCAACGGTCGGGGAGCAGTACTTC	CASSSAPTVGEQYF
.	TRBD2	TRBV30	TRBJ2-5	TGTGCCTGGAGCAGACTAGCGGGGGTTCAAGAGACCCAGTACTTC	CAWSRLAGVQETQYF
.	TRBD2	TRBV29-1	TRBJ2-1	TGCAGCGTTGACCGAGCGGGGGGGCTCAACAATGAGCAGTTCTTC	CSVDRAGGLNNEQFF
.	TRBD1	TRBV18	TRBJ2-1	TGTGCCAGCTCATCTCCGTCAGGGGGCAATGAGCAGTTCTTC	CASSSPSGGNEQFF
.	TRBD2	TRBV29-1	TRBJ2-7	TGCAGCGTCCCCGGGACTAGCTGTTTCGAGCAGTACTTC	CSVPGTSCFEQYF
.	.	TRBV27	TRBJ1-5	TGTGCCAGCAATCACCCGGATCAGCCCCAGCATTTT	CASNHPDQPQHF
.	TRBD1	TRBV5-4	TRBJ1-4	TGTGCCACCAACAGGGGGGACAGCATATCAACTAATGAAAAACTGTTTTTT	CATNRGDSISTNEKLFF